The 13 T cell receptor beta chains below all came from one sample that was sequenced in a study of cytomegalovirus exposure and HLA in healthy donors. The PCR ran on 60 Vbeta and 13 Jbeta primers. Only in-frame clones appear in the TCRdb table, and some are missing; sequencing was by immunoSEQ multiplex PCR. The sample contains 95,000 to 150,000 clones, less than 85% of which appear only once. The sequencing sample was made of PBMCs. Receptors originate from a female donor in good health and CMV-seronegative.

This clone was counted once. The chain is built from TRBV7-6 and TRBJ2-1; TRBD2 aligns across 13 bases. The CDR3 is 22 amino acids. The junction had 25 bases not matched to a gene; V was cut back by 5 bases and J by 6 bases. Per germline, CDR1 SGHVS and CDR2 FNYEAQ. CDR3 DNA: TGTGCCAGCAGCCTACCAGAACACCGGACTAGCGGGAGAGTCATCCTGGGCAATGAGCAGTTCTTC. Translation gives CASSLPEHRTSGRVILGNEQFF. The variable domain in full, completed from reference TRBV7-6 and TRBJ2-1, reads GAGVSQSPRYKVTKRGQDVALRCDPISGHVSLYWYRQALGQGPEFLTYFNYEAQQDKSGLPNDRFSAERPEGSISTLTIQRTEQRDSAMYRCASSLPEHRTSGRVILGNEQFFGPGTRLTVL.

The genes are TRBV11-2 and TRBJ1-5; a possible D gene is TRBD1 (5 bases). Per germline, CDR1 SGHAT and CDR2 FQNNGV. V was pared by 5 bases and J by 3 bases, with 14 bases between. This CDR3 is 15 amino acids long. The CDR3 is CASSPVGGVNQPQHF. CDR3 coding DNA: TGTGCCAGCAGCCCCGTAGGAGGGGTCAATCAGCCCCAGCATTTT.

This clone was counted between two and nine times. This chain links TRBV5-1 with TRBJ2-2, with 13 bases matching TRBD2. The germline V gene has CDR1 SGHRS and CDR2 YFSETQ. This CDR3 has 16 amino acids. V was pared by 8 bases and J by 6 bases, with 10 bases of the junction left unmatched. CDR3 in amino acids: CASNKLAGGPSGELFF. The CDR3 nucleotides are TGCGCCAGTAACAAACTAGCGGGGGGGCCATCCGGGGAGCTGTTTTTT.

This clone was counted once. The rearrangement joins TRBV4-1 to TRBJ2-7; D is undetermined. The CDR3 sequence is 15 residues long. The germline CDR1 and CDR2 sequences are MGHRA and YSYEKL. V was shortened by 0 bases and J by 3 bases, with 12 bases between the two germline ends. As DNA, the CDR3 is TGCGCCAGCAGCCAAGAACTGGCAGGTTACTACGAGCAGTACTTC. It is translated as CASSQELAGYYEQYF.

CDR3 loop: CASSGTGAYEQYF. The CDR3 DNA reads TGTGCCAGCAGCGGTACAGGGGCCTACGAGCAGTACTTC. This chain joins TRBV5-4 and TRBJ2-7; TRBD1 aligns across 7 bases. The germline V gene has CDR1 SGHNT and CDR2 YYREEE (reference sequence). The CDR3 covers 13 residues. V lost 4 bases, J lost 2 bases, and 3 bases stayed unmatched.

The rearrangement joins TRBV30 to TRBJ2-3; TRBD2 agrees at 9 bases. Germline trimming cut 5 bases from V and 5 bases from J; bases unmatched to any gene: 2. CDR1 and CDR2 from the germline V gene are GTSNPN and SVGIG (reference sequence). This CDR3 has 12 residues. DNA of the CDR3: TGTGCCTGGTTACTAGCGGGAGATACGCAGTATTTT. Encoded protein: CAWLLAGDTQYF.

The chain couples TRBV6-1 to TRBJ2-1; tentatively, D is TRBD1 (6 bases). The length of the CDR3 is 16 residues. Trimming left V 2 bases short and J 0 bases short, with 11 bases between. CDR1 is MNHNS and CDR2 is SASEGT in the germline V gene. As DNA, the CDR3 is TGTGCCAGCAGTGAATGGGACAAGAGCTCCTACAATGAGCAGTTCTTC. Its translation: CASSEWDKSSYNEQFF.

V usage is TRBV2 and J usage is TRBJ2-1; D gene ambiguous. The CDR3 length is 11 residues. Germline loops: CDR1 SNHLY, CDR2 FYNNEI. Trimming removed 8 bases at V and 9 bases at J, with 11 bases between. CDR3 in amino acids: CASGPRIEQFF. Written as DNA, the CDR3 is TGTGCCAGCGGCCCGAGGATTGAGCAGTTCTTC.

This clone is a singleton in its sample. The rearrangement uses TRBV6-1 and TRBJ2-1; maybe TRBD1 (7 bases). The germline gives CDR1 MNHNS, CDR2 SASEGT. V dropped 2 bases and J dropped 1 base, with 9 bases sitting between them. CDR3 length equals 15 residues. The CDR3 loop is CASSEQGGSYNEQFF. In nucleotides, the CDR3 is TGTGCCAGCAGTGAACAGGGGGGTTCCTACAATGAGCAGTTCTTC.

The chain links TRBV5-4 to TRBJ2-3; D is perhaps TRBD1 (6 bases). V was shortened by 1 base and J by 1 base, with 7 bases between the two germline ends. The CDR3 is 14 amino acids. From germline, CDR1 is SGHNT and CDR2 YYREEE (reference sequence). The CDR3 sequence is CASSLRTGTDTQYF. The CDR3 DNA sequence: TGTGCCAGCAGCTTGAGGACAGGCACAGATACGCAGTATTTT.

The rearrangement joins TRBV5-1 to TRBJ2-1; no clear D. Per the germline V gene, CDR1 is SGHRS and CDR2 is YFSETQ. Trimming took off 3 bases at V and 7 bases at J, with 5 bases between the two ends. This CDR3 has 11 residues. The CDR3 is CASSYKNEQFF. As DNA, the CDR3 is TGCGCCAGCAGCTACAAGAATGAGCAGTTCTTC.

J is TRBJ1-5 and V is TRBV19, with a tentative D call TRBD1 (6 bases). This CDR3 is built from 15 residues. V dropped 7 bases and J dropped 6 bases, with 19 bases sitting between them. The germline V gene has CDR1 LNHDA and CDR2 SQIVND (reference sequence). CDR3 sequence (DNA): TGTGCCAGTACCCCGGACAGCGTATCCGGTCAGCCCCAGCATTTT. Encoded protein: CASTPDSVSGQPQHF.

The gene calls are TRBV9 and TRBJ2-2, with no clear D. Germline CDR1 and CDR2: SGDLS and YYNGEE. The CDR3 loop spans 14 amino acids. Trimming removed 0 bases from V and 1 base from J, with 4 bases in between. The chain's CDR3 is CASSVGRNTGELFF. Written as DNA, the CDR3 is TGTGCCAGCAGCGTAGGTCGGAACACCGGGGAGCTGTTTTTT.